The 2 T cell receptor beta chains listed next were all sequenced from one sample in a study of T cell responses to AZD1222 COVID-19 vaccine. The method was immunoSEQ multiplex PCR; TCRdb's version includes in-frame clones alone and lacks a portion of them. This table holds nearly 95,000 clones, approximately 90% found once. The source material was peripheral blood, sampled 28 days after the second AZD1222 dose. Receptor source: an adult who received the AZD1222 COVID-19 vaccine.

V is TRBV4-3 and J is TRBJ1-3; D gene ambiguous. Deletions cut 0 bases from V and 4 bases from J, with 10 bases between. The CDR3 has 15 residues. The V gene's germline CDR1 is LGHNA and CDR2 YSLEER. This CDR3 reads CASSQEGQAGNTIYF. The CDR3 coding sequence is TGCGCCAGCAGCCAAGAAGGGCAGGCCGGAAACACCATATATTTT.

The chain employs TRBV29-1 and TRBJ1-4, with D perhaps TRBD1 (5 bases). Germline V gives CDR1 SQVTM, CDR2 ANQGSEA. This CDR3 is built from 11 residues. V gave up 7 bases and J gave up 10 bases, with 13 bases separating them. The CDR3 DNA reads as TGCAGCGCTAGGGGAGAGGGAAAACTGTTTTTT. Protein: CSARGEGKLFF.